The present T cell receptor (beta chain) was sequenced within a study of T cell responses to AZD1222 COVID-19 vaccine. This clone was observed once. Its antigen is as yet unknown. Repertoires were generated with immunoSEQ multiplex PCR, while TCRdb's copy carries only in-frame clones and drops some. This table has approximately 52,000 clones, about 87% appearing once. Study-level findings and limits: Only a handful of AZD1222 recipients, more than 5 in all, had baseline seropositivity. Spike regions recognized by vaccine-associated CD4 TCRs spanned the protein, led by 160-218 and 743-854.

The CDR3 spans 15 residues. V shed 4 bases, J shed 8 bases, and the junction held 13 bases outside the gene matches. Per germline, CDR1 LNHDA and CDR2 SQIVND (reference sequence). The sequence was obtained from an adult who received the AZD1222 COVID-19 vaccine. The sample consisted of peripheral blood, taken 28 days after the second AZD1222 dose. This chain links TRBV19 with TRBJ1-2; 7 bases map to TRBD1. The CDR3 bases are TGTGCCAGTAGTAGTACCCCAGGGGGAAGGGACGGCTACACCTTC. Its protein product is CASSSTPGGRDGYTF.